This TCR beta chain was sequenced for a study of cytomegalovirus exposure and HLA in healthy donors. The study's findings and limits: Per published reports, the classifier diagnosed cytomegalovirus status with high specificity and sensitivity. Presence/absence analyses treated sequencing depth as roughly uniform across donors.

On this clone itself: Its antigen is unknown.

Germline CDR1 is SGDLS and CDR2 is YYNGEE. This CDR3 has 17 amino acids. Trimming took 0 bases from V and 8 from J; bases not matched to a gene: 10. Primers: 60 Vbeta forward and 13 Jbeta reverse. Using immunoSEQ multiplex PCR, the repertoire was profiled, and TCRdb retains in-frame clones only, with some absent. The sample records about 180,000 clones, around three quarters being singletons. This chain joins TRBV9 and TRBJ1-4, with 10 bases lining up with TRBD1. Input material: PBMCs. The sequence was obtained from a woman aged 40 to 55 in good health and CMV-seronegative. CDR3 in amino acids: CASSVAPPGTGDEKLFF. DNA for the CDR3: TGTGCCAGCAGCGTAGCCCCTCCCGGGACAGGGGACGAAAAACTGTTTTTT.